The clone carrying this T cell receptor beta chain was recorded at least ten times. The iRepertoire nested amplicon-rescue multiplex PCR amplified TCR alpha and beta CDR3s from RNA. A single record per CDR3 protein comes from TCRdb applying MiXCR to the multiplex PCR reads. The top ten clones hold 35% of a sample with about 110,000 distinct CDR3 sequences, around 25% of them seen once. This record belongs to a study of glioma-infiltrating T cells. V lost 2 bases and J lost 0, with 16 bases in between. This CDR3 is 17 amino acids long. CDR1 is MNHEY, CDR2 SVGAGI, per germline. This TCR was sampled from a human donor with low-grade glioma or glioblastoma, undergoing nonglioma brain surgery, or in good health (not recorded which). The chain combines TRBV6-5 with TRBJ1-1, with D possibly being TRBD1 (6 bases). Material: glioma tissue, nonneoplastic brain tissue, or PBMCs (not recorded which). DNA for the CDR3: TGTGCCAGCAGTTACGACCCTCGGGGGGGCATGAACACTGAAGCTTTCTTT. Translating it yields CASSYDPRGGMNTEAFF.